The sequence of this TCR beta chain was determined in a study of T cells after posttransplantation cyclophosphamide. CDR1 and CDR2 (germline): MNHNS, SASEGT. V was clipped by 8 bases and J by 7 bases; unmatched bases: 3. The CDR3 sequence is 13 residues long. The table came from immunoSEQ multiplex PCR; TCRdb's copy has only in-frame clones and leaves some out. The sample has some 25,000 clones, around 86% seen once; the top ten hold about 6.3%. The clonotype was recovered from a woman aged 55-75 years with a blood cancer, CMV-positive, and with a related stem cell donor. The V gene is TRBV6-1, the J gene TRBJ2-7, with 15 positions matching TRBD2. The sample taken for sequencing was PBMCs. CDR3 sequence: CASRTSGREEQYF. For the CDR3, the DNA is TGTGCCAGCCGGACTAGCGGGAGGGAGGAGCAGTACTTC.